This T cell receptor beta chain was observed in a study of T-cell reconstitution after alpha-beta-depleted transplantation in children. Study-level points and caveats: Reportedly, only several hundred clones from non-depleted graft cells drove alpha-beta T-cell counts at about two months. High day-60 TCRbeta diversity in some patients came from surviving recipient T cells and thymic progenitors. One year after transplant, T-cell counts and diversity came mostly from newly produced T cells.

A word on this clonotype: Antigen specificity is unknown.

The CDR3 is 14 amino acids. Trimming took 4 bases from V and 2 from J, leaving 12 bases between them. Germline V CDR1 and CDR2: SGHRS, YFSETQ. Library preparation (for TCRbeta) was performed with unique molecular identifiers. TCRdb used MiXCR to reprocess the PCR reads, holding one entry per CDR3 protein. Of 200,000 to 250,000 distinct CDR3 sequences listed, under 8.5% are singletons. The input for sequencing was PBMCs, mostly from graft donor cells, taken 360 days after TCRalphabeta/CD19-depleted stem cell transplant. The chain carries TRBV5-1 and TRBJ1-1; D is possibly TRBD1 (5 bases). The TCR sequence derives from a male patient aged 2 to 10 who had a stem cell transplant for acute myeloid leukemia, so the T cells may come from the graft donor. The DNA for the CDR3 is TGCGCCAGCAGCCAACAGGTCTCTAACACTGAAGCTTTCTTT. This codes for CASSQQVSNTEAFF.